This record concerns one TCR beta chain sequence. This clone was counted a single time. The clone's antigen remains unknown. No much larger clone is present one base from it, and per-base qualities are unavailable. TCR beta CDR3 regions were sequenced from DNA using the immunoSEQ Assay. As for the authors' bioinformatics: T cell density was computed as TCR beta template counts normalized to usable DNA estimated by amplifying housekeeping genes. Using the preseqR package, richness was estimated by extrapolating to 120,000 templates for tissue samples and 400,000 templates for PBMC samples. Clonality was defined by subtracting Pielou's evenness from one. Differential abundance testing on productive amino-acid clonotypes, with a minimum total count of 5 and an alpha of 0.1, was used to identify tissue-enriched TCRs. Repertoire overlap between compartments was quantified with the Jaccard Index and Morisita Overlap Index. GLIPH grouped TCR beta CDR3s together with public tetramer-defined viral CDR3s, and a viral motif had to include at least three viral sequences and also show V-gene enrichment. TCRdb re-hosts the immuneACCESS table, in-frame sequences only. Its copies lack some clones; in the studies checked, an unresolved V gene accounts for under half of them, and the cause for the rest is not known. The D gene and trimming were derived from the DNA, and the V and J assignments and clone size from that table. The sample has some 50,000 clones on record, about 87% of them singletons. Clones ranked in the top ten supply roughly 16% of the sample.

This specimen belongs to a study of T cells in localized non-small cell lung cancer (dated by TCRdb to 2018 to 2021). For the wider study: The study examined T cell repertoires in a few hundred patients with early-stage NSCLC and compared tumors with uninvolved tumor-adjacent lungs. The mean age of the NSCLC patients was about 62 years, with 120 to 150 men and around 110 women. The cohort consisted of roughly 240 treatment-naive NSCLC patients whose localized lung tumors had been resected. Summary of the overall study and its limitations: Higher T cell density in blood was associated with longer overall survival, whereas higher clonality in adjacent lung was associated with shorter survival. Because the study design was exploratory, TCR variables were selected using unadjusted p-values without false-discovery rate correction. A median of approximately 53 of the top 100 tumor clones turned up in the paired uninvolved adjacent lung, and about 28 of those clones also ranked among the top 100 of that same adjacent lung. Uninvolved tumor-adjacent lung showed the highest T cell clonality, higher than tumor, which suggests more focused antigenic responses in the uninvolved tumor-adjacent lung. Multi-region tumor sequencing was not performed, so intratumor heterogeneity could not be excluded.

At diagnosis, peripheral blood, uninvolved tumor-adjacent lung and tumor were collected and were preserved as a mix of fresh-frozen and FFPE material. For TCR repertoire profiling, the blood samples were analyzed as peripheral blood mononuclear cells. From the cysteine through the phenylalanine, the CDR3 covers 17 amino acids. Solely the CDR3 DNA is kept, with 51 bases framed from the first base. The junction shows trimming of 1 base on V and 0 bases on J, plus 14 bases between the germline ends. For CDR1 and CDR2, the germline V gene lists KGHSH and LQKENI. The chain is assembled from TRBV18 and TRBJ2-3; the D gene is possibly TRBD1 or TRBD2, each agreeing over 6 bases. The source was PBMCs, collected before any cancer treatment. The clonotype was recovered from a female donor with stage II lung adenocarcinoma. Read as DNA, the sequence is TGTGCCAGCTCACCACGGGGGGCAGGTGCTAGCACAGATACGCAGTATTTT. It is translated as CASSPRGAGASTDTQYF.